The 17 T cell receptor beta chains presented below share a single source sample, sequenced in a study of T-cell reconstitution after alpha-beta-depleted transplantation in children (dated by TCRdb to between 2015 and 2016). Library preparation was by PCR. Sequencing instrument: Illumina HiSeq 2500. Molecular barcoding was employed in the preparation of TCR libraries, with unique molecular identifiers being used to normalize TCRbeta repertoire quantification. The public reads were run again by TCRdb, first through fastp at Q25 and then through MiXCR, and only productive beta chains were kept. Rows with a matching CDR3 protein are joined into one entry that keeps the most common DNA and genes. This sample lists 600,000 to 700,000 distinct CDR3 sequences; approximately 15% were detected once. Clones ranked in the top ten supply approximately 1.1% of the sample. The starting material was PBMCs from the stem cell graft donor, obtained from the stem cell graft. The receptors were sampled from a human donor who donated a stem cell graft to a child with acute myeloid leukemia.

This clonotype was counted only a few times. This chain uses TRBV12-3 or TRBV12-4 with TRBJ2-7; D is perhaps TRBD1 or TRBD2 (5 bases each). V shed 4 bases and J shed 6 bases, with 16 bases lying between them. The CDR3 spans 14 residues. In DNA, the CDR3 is TGTGCCAGCAGTTCCTCCGGGACGGCGTCCGAGCAGTACTTC. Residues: CASSSSGTASEQYF.

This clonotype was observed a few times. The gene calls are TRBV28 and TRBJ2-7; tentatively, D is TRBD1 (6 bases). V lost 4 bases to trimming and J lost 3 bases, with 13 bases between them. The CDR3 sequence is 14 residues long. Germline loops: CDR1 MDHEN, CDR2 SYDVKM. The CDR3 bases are TGTGCCAGCAGTTCCTTTACAGGGAACTACGAGCAGTACGTC. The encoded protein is CASSSFTGNYEQYV.

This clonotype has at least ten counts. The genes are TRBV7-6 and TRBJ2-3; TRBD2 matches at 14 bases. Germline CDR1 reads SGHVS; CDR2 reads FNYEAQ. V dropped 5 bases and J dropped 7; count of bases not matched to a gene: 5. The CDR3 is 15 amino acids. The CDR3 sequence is CASSHGTSGGNTQYF. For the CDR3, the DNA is TGTGCCAGCAGCCACGGGACTAGCGGGGGAAATACGCAGTATTTT.

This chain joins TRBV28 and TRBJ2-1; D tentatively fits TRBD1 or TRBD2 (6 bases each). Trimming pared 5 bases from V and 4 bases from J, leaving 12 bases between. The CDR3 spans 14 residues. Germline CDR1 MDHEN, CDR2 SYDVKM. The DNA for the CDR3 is TGTGCCAGCAGTCGGGGGACACCTTACAATGAGCAGTTCTTC. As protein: CASSRGTPYNEQFF.

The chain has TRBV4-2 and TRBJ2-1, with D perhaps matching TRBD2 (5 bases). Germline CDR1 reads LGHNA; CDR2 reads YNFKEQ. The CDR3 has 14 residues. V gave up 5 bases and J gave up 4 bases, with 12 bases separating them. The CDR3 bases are TGTGCCAGCAGCGCGCTAGCTGCTTACAATGAGCAGTTCTTC. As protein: CASSALAAYNEQFF.

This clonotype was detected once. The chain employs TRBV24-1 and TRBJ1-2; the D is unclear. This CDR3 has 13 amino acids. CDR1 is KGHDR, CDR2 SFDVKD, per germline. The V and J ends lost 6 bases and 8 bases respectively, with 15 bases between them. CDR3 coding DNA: TGTGCCACCAGTTCCTCCGGCACGTTAGGCTACACCTTC. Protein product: CATSSSGTLGYTF.

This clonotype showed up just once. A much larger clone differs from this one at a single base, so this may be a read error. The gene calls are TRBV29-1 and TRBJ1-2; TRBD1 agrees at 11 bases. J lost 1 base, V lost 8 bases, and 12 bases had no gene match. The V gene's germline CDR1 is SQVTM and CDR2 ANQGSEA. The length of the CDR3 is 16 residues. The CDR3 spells CSIQGGQGERNYGYTF. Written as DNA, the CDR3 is TGCAGCATACAAGGGGGACAGGGGGAACGTAACTATGGCTACACCTTC.

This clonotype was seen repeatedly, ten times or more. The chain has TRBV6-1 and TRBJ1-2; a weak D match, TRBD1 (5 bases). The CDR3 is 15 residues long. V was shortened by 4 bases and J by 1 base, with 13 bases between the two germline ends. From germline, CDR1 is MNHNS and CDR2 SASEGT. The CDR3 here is CASSAQTEVNYGYTF. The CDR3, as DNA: TGTGCCAGCAGTGCCCAGACAGAGGTTAACTATGGCTACACCTTC.

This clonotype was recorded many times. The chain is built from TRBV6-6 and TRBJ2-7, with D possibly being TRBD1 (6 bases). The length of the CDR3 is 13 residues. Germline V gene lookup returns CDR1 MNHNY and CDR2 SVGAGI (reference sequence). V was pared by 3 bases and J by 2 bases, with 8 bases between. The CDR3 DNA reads TGTGCCAGCAGTTATCGGACAGCCTACGAGCAGTACTTC. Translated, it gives CASSYRTAYEQYF.

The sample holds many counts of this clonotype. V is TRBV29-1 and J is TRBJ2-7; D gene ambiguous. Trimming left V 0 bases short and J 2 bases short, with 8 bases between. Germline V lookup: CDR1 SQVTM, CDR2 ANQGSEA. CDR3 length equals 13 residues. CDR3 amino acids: CSVEDARAYEQYF. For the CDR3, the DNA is TGCAGCGTTGAAGATGCCAGAGCCTACGAGCAGTACTTC.

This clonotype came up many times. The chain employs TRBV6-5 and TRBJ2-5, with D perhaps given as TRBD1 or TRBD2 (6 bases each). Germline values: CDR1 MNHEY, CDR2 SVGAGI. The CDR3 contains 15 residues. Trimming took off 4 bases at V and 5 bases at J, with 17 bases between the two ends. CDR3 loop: CASSSRVWRGETQYF. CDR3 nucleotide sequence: TGTGCCAGCAGTTCCCGGGTCTGGAGGGGGGAGACCCAGTACTTC.

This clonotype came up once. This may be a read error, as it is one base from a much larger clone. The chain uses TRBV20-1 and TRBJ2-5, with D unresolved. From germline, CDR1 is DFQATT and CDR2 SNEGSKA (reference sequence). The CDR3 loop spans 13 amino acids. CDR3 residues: CSARARRQETQNF. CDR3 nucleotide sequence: TGCAGTGCTAGAGCCCGGCGACAAGAGACCCAGAACTTC.

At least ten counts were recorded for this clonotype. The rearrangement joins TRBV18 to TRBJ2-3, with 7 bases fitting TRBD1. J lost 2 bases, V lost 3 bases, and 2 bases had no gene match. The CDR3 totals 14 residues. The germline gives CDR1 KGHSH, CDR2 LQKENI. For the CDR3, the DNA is TGTGCCAGCTCACCGGGACAGCCCACAGATACGCAGTATTTT. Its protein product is CASSPGQPTDTQYF.

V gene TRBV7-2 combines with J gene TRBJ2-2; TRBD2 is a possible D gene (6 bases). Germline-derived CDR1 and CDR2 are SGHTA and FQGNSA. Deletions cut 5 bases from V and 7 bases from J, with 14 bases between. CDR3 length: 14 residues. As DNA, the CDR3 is TGTGCCAGCAGCCCCCGGATGGGGGGCGGGGAGCTGTTTTTT. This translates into CASSPRMGGGELFF. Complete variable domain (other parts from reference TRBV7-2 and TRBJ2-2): GAGVSQSPSNKVTEKGKDVELRCDPISGHTALYWYRQSLGQGLEFLIYFQGNSAPDKSGLPSDRFSAERTGGSVSTLTIQRTQQEDSAVYLCASSPRMGGGELFFGEGSRLTVL.

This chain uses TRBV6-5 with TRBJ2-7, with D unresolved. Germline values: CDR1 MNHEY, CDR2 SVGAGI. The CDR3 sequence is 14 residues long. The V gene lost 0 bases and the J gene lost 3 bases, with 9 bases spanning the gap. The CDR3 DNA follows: TGTGCCAGCAGTTACTCGCCTTCTAACTACGAGCAGTACTTC. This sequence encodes CASSYSPSNYEQYF.

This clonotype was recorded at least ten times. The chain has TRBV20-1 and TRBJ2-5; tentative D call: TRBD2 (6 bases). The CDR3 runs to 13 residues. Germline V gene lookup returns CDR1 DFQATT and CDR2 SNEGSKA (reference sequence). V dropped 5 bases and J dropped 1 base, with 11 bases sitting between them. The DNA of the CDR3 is TGCAGTGCTCCAATTAGCGGCCAAGAGACCCAGTACTTC. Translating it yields CSAPISGQETQYF.

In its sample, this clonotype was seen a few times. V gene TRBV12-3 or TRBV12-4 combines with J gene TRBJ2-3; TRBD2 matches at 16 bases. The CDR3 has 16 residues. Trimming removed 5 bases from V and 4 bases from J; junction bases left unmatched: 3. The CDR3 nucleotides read TGTGCCAGCAGTATGGGACTAGCGGGGGGGCCAGATACGCAGTATTTT. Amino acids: CASSMGLAGGPDTQYF.